This T cell receptor beta chain emerged from a study of T cells in Graves' hyperthyroidism and ophthalmopathy. The source material, RNA transcripts, was used to amplify TCR beta CDR3 regions. The primer set for the first-round RT-PCR of the TCR CDR3 was HTBI. Via MiXCR, TCRdb re-called the multiplex PCR reads, giving one row per CDR3 protein. Of about 420,000 distinct CDR3 sequences listed, 12% to 15% are singletons. This clonotype showed up just a few times. CDR1 MNHNS and CDR2 SASEGT come from the germline V gene. The CDR3 is 14 residues long. V lost 8 bases to trimming and J lost 3 bases; unmatched junction nucleotides: 2.

The chain employs TRBV6-1 and TRBJ2-2; TRBD1 matches 11 bases. Sequencing input: blood. The TCR comes from a woman aged 18-29 years with Graves' hyperthyroidism. In DNA form, the CDR3 reads TGTGCCAGCCCGGGACAGGGGGACACCGGGGAGCTGTTTTTT. Residues: CASPGQGDTGELFF.